The 9 T cell receptor beta chains below all came from one sample that was sequenced in a study of PD-L1 blockade in urothelial cancer. The time point here: peripheral blood 6 weeks after treatment start. Measured with immunoSEQ multiplex PCR; TCRdb has only the in-frame clones, and not every one. The sample has 100,000 to 150,000 clones, 86% seen once. This specimen was PBMCs, taken around atezolizumab (anti-PD-L1) treatment. All receptors derive from a man aged 50-59 years with urothelial cancer.

The chain combines TRBV6-5 with TRBJ1-5, with no clear D. Deletions cut 5 bases from V and 0 bases from J, with 8 bases between. The CDR3 runs 14 residues. Germline CDR1 and CDR2: MNHEY and SVGAGI. The CDR3 spells CASSGGLSNQPQHF. The CDR3 bases are TGTGCCAGCAGTGGCGGGCTTAGCAATCAGCCCCAGCATTTT.

This clone was counted once. The genes are TRBV2 and TRBJ1-3; 9 bases agree with TRBD1. The CDR3 is made up of 15 amino acids. V shed 7 bases, J shed 2 bases, and the junction held 6 bases outside the gene matches. Germline V CDR1 and CDR2: SNHLY, FYNNEI. CDR3 loop: CASKIDRGTGNTIYF. CDR3 nucleotide sequence: TGTGCCAGCAAGATAGACAGGGGGACTGGAAACACCATATATTTT.

As concerns this clone: The same CDR3 can be traced to other DNA sequences in this sample. The gene calls are TRBV5-1 and TRBJ1-2; TRBD1 matches at 8 bases. Per germline, CDR1 SGHRS and CDR2 YFSETQ. Trimming at V came to 0 bases and at J to 2 bases, leaving 0 bases not matched to a gene. The CDR3 runs to 14 residues. This CDR3 is CASSLGQGNYGYTF. CDR3 bases: TGCGCCAGCAGCTTGGGACAGGGGAACTATGGCTACACCTTC.

The genes are TRBV15 and TRBJ2-7, with TRBD1 matching over 8 bases. Trimming took 0 bases from V and 6 from J; bases not matched to a gene: 13. There are 17 residues in the CDR3. The germline CDR1 and CDR2 sequences are LNHNV and YYDKDF (reference sequence). CDR3 nucleotide sequence: TGTGCCACCAGCAGAGATCGTGGGGGCAGGGGGCGGTCCGAGCAGTACTTC. This gives the protein CATSRDRGGRGRSEQYF.

This sequence joins TRBV28 and TRBJ2-5; 9 bases line up with TRBD2. The ends lost 3 bases at V and 2 bases at J; junction bases unmatched: 10. The CDR3 length is 17 residues. Germline lookup yields CDR1 MDHEN and CDR2 SYDVKM. CDR3 protein: CASSLLAGGLTQETQYF. CDR3 sequence (DNA): TGTGCCAGCAGTTTGTTGGCGGGAGGGCTGACACAAGAGACCCAGTACTTC.

This clone was observed once. The rearrangement uses TRBV18 and TRBJ2-7, with 14 bases identical to TRBD2. Unmatched junction bases numbered 1, after V lost 4 bases and J lost 5 bases. This CDR3 contains 14 residues. Per the germline V gene, CDR1 is KGHSH and CDR2 is LQKENI. CDR3 DNA sequence: TGTGCCAGCTCACTGGGACTAGCGGGAGACGAGCAGTACTTC. This sequence encodes CASSLGLAGDEQYF.

This chain's CDR3 is CASSPAGVNIQYF. In nucleotides, the CDR3 is TGTGCCAGCAGCCCGGCCGGAGTTAACATTCAGTACTTC. This chain connects TRBV7-8 to TRBJ2-4; D not certain. Trimming left V 5 bases short and J 7 bases short, with 12 bases between. This CDR3 has 13 amino acids. Per germline, CDR1 SGHVS and CDR2 FQNEAQ.

This chain links TRBV5-6 with TRBJ2-1; 13 bases align to TRBD2. The CDR3 contains 16 residues. V shed 4 bases, J shed 6 bases, and the junction held 7 bases outside the gene matches. Germline V gives CDR1 SGHDT, CDR2 YYEEEE. The CDR3: CASSLPGLAGFNEQFF. CDR3 bases: TGTGCCAGCAGCCTTCCGGGACTAGCGGGGTTCAATGAGCAGTTCTTC.

CDR3 nucleotides: TGTGCCTGGAGTGGCAGCCCCGGGGTCTGGTGGGAGCAGTACTTC. The encoded protein is CAWSGSPGVWWEQYF. The V gene is TRBV30, the J gene TRBJ2-7; a weak D match, TRBD2 (5 bases). The V gene lost 1 base and the J gene lost 7 bases, with 20 bases spanning the gap. The CDR3 runs 15 residues. Germline assignment: CDR1 GTSNPN and CDR2 SVGIG (reference sequence).